What follows are 30 T cell receptor beta chains derived from one specimen sequenced in a study of regulatory T cells in long-lasting Graves disease. Noted time point: persistent/refractory GD, antithyroid drugs over 5 years with positive TRAb. From PBMCs, RNA was extracted and then used to make the TCR library. Combining iRepertoire HTBI primers with Arm-PCR of CDR3 regions, the authors built TCR beta libraries. TCRdb called the multiplex PCR reads again in MiXCR, with one record for every CDR3 protein. The sample lists about 460,000 distinct CDR3 sequences, approximately 23% occurring once. The specimen was peripheral blood mononuclear cells (PBMCs), collected when the disease was refractory, from a patient treated with antithyroid drugs. The receptors stem from a female donor with Graves disease.

This chain uses TRBV20-1 with TRBJ1-1; 8 bases map to TRBD1. The CDR3 totals 12 residues. Germline V gene sequence: CDR1 DFQATT, CDR2 SNEGSKA (reference sequence). Trimming cost V 0 bases and J 10 bases; bases outside gene matches: 4. This CDR3 reads CSARETGGGAFF. The CDR3 DNA follows: TGCAGTGCTAGAGAAACAGGGGGAGGAGCTTTCTTT.

This clonotype was counted only a few times. The CDR3 sequence: CASSLERGSGYEQYF. CDR3 coding DNA: TGTGCCAGCAGCCTGGAGCGGGGGTCGGGCTACGAGCAGTACTTC. The gene calls are TRBV11-2 and TRBJ2-7; 8 nucleotides align to TRBD2. The germline V gene has CDR1 SGHAT and CDR2 FQNNGV. The CDR3 runs to 15 residues. V trimming: 5 bases; J trimming: 3 bases; junction bases outside the gene matches: 9.

Concerning this clonotype: This clone may be a read error of a much larger clone one base away. The chain carries TRBV7-2 and TRBJ2-5, with D perhaps assigned TRBD1 or TRBD2 (6 bases each). Germline V lookup: CDR1 SGHTA, CDR2 FQGNSA. The CDR3 loop spans 18 amino acids. DNA of the CDR3: TGTGTCAGCAGCTTTCCCGAGACCATATCGAGGGGGGAAGAGACCCAGTACTTC. Amino acid sequence: CVSSFPETISRGEETQYF. Drawing the rest from reference TRBV7-2 and TRBJ2-5, the complete variable domain is GAGVSQSPSNKVTEKGKDVELRCDPISGHTALYWYRQSLGQGLEFLIYFQGNSAPDKSGLPSDRFSAERTGGSVSTLTIQRTQQEDSAVYLCVSSFPETISRGEETQYFGPGTRLLVL.

This clonotype occurred a few times. The CDR3 sequence is CSANPGQGRGYTF. In nucleotides, the CDR3 is TGCAGTGCTAACCCGGGACAGGGACGGGGCTACACCTTC. The V gene is TRBV20-1, the J gene TRBJ1-2; 9 bases align to TRBD1. V gave up 4 bases and J gave up 8 bases; unmatched junction bases: 8. The CDR3 runs to 13 residues. Per germline, CDR1 DFQATT and CDR2 SNEGSKA (reference sequence).

The gene calls are TRBV5-5 and TRBJ1-1; D unclear. Germline lookup yields CDR1 SGHKS and CDR2 YYEKEE (reference sequence). This CDR3 is 15 amino acids long. Trimming stripped 4 bases from V and 1 base from J, with 14 bases between. In DNA form, the CDR3 reads TGTGCCAGCAGCCCCGGATCTTTCAAGAACACTGAAGCTTTCTTT. Translating gives CASSPGSFKNTEAFF.

Only a few counts were recorded for this clonotype. The chain links TRBV28 to TRBJ1-1, with TRBD1 as a possible D gene (5 bases). The CDR3 covers 14 residues. Germline loops: CDR1 MDHEN, CDR2 SYDVKM. V gave up 5 bases and J gave up 8 bases, with 18 bases separating them. The CDR3 region is CASSKPWGGREAFF. The CDR3 DNA follows: TGTGCCAGCAGTAAGCCTTGGGGCGGGAGGGAAGCTTTCTTT.

The gene calls are TRBV3-1 and TRBJ2-7; 8 bases fit TRBD2. V lost 5 bases and J lost 10; bases outside the gene matches: 4. The germline CDR1 and CDR2 sequences are LGHDT and YNNKEL (reference sequence). CDR3 length: 11 amino acids. CDR3 coding DNA: TGTGCCAGCAGCGCGGGGGGACTACAGTACTTC. It translates to CASSAGGLQYF.

This clonotype is termed large. The V and J genes are TRBV13 and TRBJ2-5, with a weak D call TRBD1 (6 bases). Per the germline V gene, CDR1 is PRHDT and CDR2 is FYEKMQ (reference sequence). The CDR3 totals 14 residues. V was pared by 5 bases and J by 3 bases, with 13 bases between. In DNA form, the CDR3 reads TGTGCCAGCAGCCCACAGGGTGGGAAAGAGACCCAGTACTTC. Its translation: CASSPQGGKETQYF.

The chain combines TRBV9 with TRBJ2-3, with 8 nucleotides matching TRBD2. The CDR3 consists of 16 residues. V lost 4 bases and J lost 3; bases outside the gene matches: 10. The V gene's germline CDR1 is SGDLS and CDR2 YYNGEE. DNA of the CDR3: TGTGCCAGCAGCCCCGGGGGGGGGCGCGTGACAGATACGCAGTATTTT. It encodes CASSPGGGRVTDTQYF.

This clonotype was observed at least ten times. The chain recombines TRBV7-2 with TRBJ1-6, with D possibly matching TRBD1 (5 bases). Germline V gene data show CDR1 as SGHTA and CDR2 as FQGNSA. The CDR3 covers 13 residues. V lost 5 bases to trimming and J lost 11 bases, with 13 bases between them. Here the CDR3 DNA reads TGTGCCAGCAGCGACCAAGAGGGGACACCCCTCCACTTT. It is translated as CASSDQEGTPLHF.

The table lists this clonotype with many counts. This chain uses TRBV2 with TRBJ1-5; D is undetermined. The V gene's germline CDR1 is SNHLY and CDR2 FYNNEI. The CDR3 spans 15 residues. Trimming cost V 3 bases and J 1 base, with 10 bases left between them. The CDR3 nucleotides read TGTGCCAGCAGTGAGACGGCCAGGAGCAATCAGCCCCAGCATTTT. Encoded protein: CASSETARSNQPQHF.

The chain recombines TRBV7-2 with TRBJ2-6, with TRBD1 identical over 9 bases. J lost 0 bases, V lost 1 base, and 7 bases had no gene match. This CDR3 has 19 amino acids. CDR1 is SGHTA and CDR2 is FQGNSA in the germline V gene. The CDR3 nucleotides read TGTGCCAGCAGCTTAGTCGCCTGGGACAGGGACTCTGGGGCCAACGTCCTGACTTTC. Its translation is CASSLVAWDRDSGANVLTF. Using reference TRBV7-2 and TRBJ2-6 for the parts outside the CDR3, the full variable domain is GAGVSQSPSNKVTEKGKDVELRCDPISGHTALYWYRQSLGQGLEFLIYFQGNSAPDKSGLPSDRFSAERTGGSVSTLTIQRTQQEDSAVYLCASSLVAWDRDSGANVLTFGAGSRLTVL.

The chain uses TRBV7-2 and TRBJ2-1; D ambiguous. V was pared by 0 bases and J by 0 bases, with 6 bases between. The germline V gene has CDR1 SGHTA and CDR2 FQGNSA. The CDR3 has 15 amino acids. CDR3 nucleotides: TGTGCCAGCAGCTTAGCGGGCAACTCCTACAATGAGCAGTTCTTC. This codes for CASSLAGNSYNEQFF.

The gene calls are TRBV6-1 and TRBJ1-5; TRBD1 aligns across 8 bases. This CDR3 has 14 residues. Germline loops: CDR1 MNHNS, CDR2 SASEGT. J lost 7 bases, V lost 6 bases, and 8 bases had no gene match. The CDR3 bases are TGTGCCAGCAGGGCACAGGGGGGAAACCAGCCCCAGCATTTT. This codes for CASRAQGGNQPQHF.

This clonotype was found many times. CDR3: CASSAQGIGTQYF. The CDR3 DNA is TGTGCCAGCAGTGCGCAGGGAATCGGGACCCAGTACTTC. This chain links TRBV12-3 or TRBV12-4 with TRBJ2-5, with D perhaps matching TRBD1 (5 bases). The CDR3 has 13 amino acids. V shed 5 bases and J shed 7 bases, with 14 bases lying between them.

The CDR3 DNA sequence: TGTGCCAGCAGGGTTAGCGGGAGGGTTGCAGATACGCAGTATTTT. Its protein product is CASRVSGRVADTQYF. The chain combines TRBV7-2 with TRBJ2-3, with 11 nucleotides matching TRBD2. Trimming took 6 bases from V and 4 from J; bases not matched to a gene: 6. Germline loops: CDR1 SGHTA, CDR2 FQGNSA. The CDR3 is made up of 15 amino acids.

This clonotype has ten or more counts. One end of the junction is discordant with germline, which a read error may explain. V gene TRBV2 combines with J gene TRBJ2-7, with D possibly matching TRBD2 (6 bases). Per the germline V gene, CDR1 is SNHLY and CDR2 is FYNNEI. The CDR3 runs to 11 residues. The CDR3 is CASSEAGLEHF. The CDR3 DNA reads as TGTGCCAGCAGTGAAGCGGGACTGGAACACTTC.

To note about this clonotype: The CDR3 ends on some other residue instead of the conserved phenylalanine or tryptophan, so this is likely a read error. V usage is TRBV2 and J usage is TRBJ1-6; D is possibly TRBD1 (6 bases). The CDR3 consists of 11 residues. Germline assignment: CDR1 SNHLY and CDR2 FYNNEI. The germline V and J ends were trimmed by 7 bases and 14 bases, with 12 bases remaining between them. The CDR3 bases are TGTGCCAGCACCCTTAGGACAGCCCTCCACCTT. Amino acids: CASTLRTALHL.

This clonotype showed up just a few times. This chain uses TRBV28 with TRBJ2-7, with 7 bases matching TRBD1. V shed 7 bases and J 2 bases; nucleotides not matched to a gene: 8. Looked up from germline, CDR1 is MDHEN and CDR2 is SYDVKM. This CDR3 comprises 14 residues. The CDR3 region is CASTAQGVPYEQYF. For the CDR3, the DNA is TGTGCCAGCACCGCCCAGGGGGTCCCCTACGAGCAGTACTTC. Using reference TRBV28 and TRBJ2-7 for the parts outside the CDR3, the full variable domain is DVKVTQSSRYLVKRTGEKVFLECVQDMDHENMFWYRQDPGLGLRLIYFSYDVKMKEKGDIPEGYSVSREKKERFSLILESASTNQTSMYLCASTAQGVPYEQYFGPGTRLTVT.

This clonotype was detected a few times. This chain links TRBV4-1 with TRBJ1-5, with D tentatively TRBD1 (5 bases). Trimming removed 3 bases from V and 2 bases from J, with 17 bases in between. This CDR3 comprises 17 residues. CDR1 is MGHRA and CDR2 is YSYEKL in the germline V gene. The chain's CDR3 is CASSHPGQREGNQPQHF. The CDR3 nucleotides are TGCGCCAGCAGCCACCCGGGGCAACGAGAGGGCAATCAGCCCCAGCATTTT.

This clonotype was recorded a few times. This chain connects TRBV5-1 to TRBJ2-3; 10 positions agree with TRBD2. The V gene end was trimmed by 3 bases and the J gene end by 3 bases; junction bases not matched to a gene: 10. CDR1 SGHRS and CDR2 YFSETQ come from the germline V gene. This CDR3 is 17 amino acids long. CDR3 DNA: TGCGCCAGCAGCTCCCGAGCGGGGGGGCAAGGAACAGATACGCAGTATTTT. This encodes CASSSRAGGQGTDTQYF.

This clonotype was found many times. V and J are TRBV2 and TRBJ1-6; maybe TRBD1 (6 bases). Germline CDR1 and CDR2: SNHLY and FYNNEI. This CDR3 has 14 residues. V lost 5 bases, J lost 8 bases, and 13 bases lay in between. The CDR3 here is CASSLRTADSPLHF. CDR3 nucleotides: TGTGCCAGCAGTCTTCGGACAGCAGATTCACCCCTCCACTTT.

This clonotype was recorded many times. The V gene is TRBV28, the J gene TRBJ2-5, with D unresolved. From germline, CDR1 is MDHEN and CDR2 SYDVKM. V lost 11 bases and J 3 bases, leaving 19 bases between the germline ends. CDR3 length: 14 residues. CDR3 DNA sequence: TGTGCCGGACCCTGTAGAGGCAGAGAAGAGACCCAGTACTTC. The encoded protein is CAGPCRGREETQYF.

A few counts support this clonotype. The CDR3 here is CAFTGPLGNQPQHF. The CDR3 nucleotides read TGTGCGTTCACAGGTCCCCTTGGCAATCAGCCCCAGCATTTT. J is TRBJ1-5 and V is TRBV30; a possible D gene is TRBD1 (5 bases). CDR1 and CDR2 (germline): GTSNPN, SVGIG (reference sequence). CDR3 size: 14 residues.

In this sample, this clonotype turned up many times. This chain uses TRBV6-1 with TRBJ1-1; 7 bases match TRBD1. The V and J ends lost 6 bases and 3 bases, in that order; junction bases with no gene match: 4. The CDR3 runs to 13 residues. Germline-derived CDR1 and CDR2 are MNHNS and SASEGT. CDR3 residues: CASRTGYDTEAFF. In nucleotides, the CDR3 is TGTGCCAGCAGGACAGGGTATGACACTGAAGCTTTCTTT.

This clonotype was seen only a few times. The rearrangement links TRBV9 to TRBJ1-2, with D unresolved. The CDR3 has 11 residues. V lost 3 bases and J lost 7, with 7 bases in between. Per germline, CDR1 SGDLS and CDR2 YYNGEE. The CDR3 region has the DNA TGTGCCAGCAGCGACCCTACTGGCTACACCTTC. This codes for CASSDPTGYTF.

This clonotype occurred many times. V is TRBV12-3 or TRBV12-4 and J is TRBJ2-5; TRBD1 or TRBD2 may be the D gene (5 bases each). The CDR3 sequence is 18 residues long. The V gene lost 6 bases and the J gene lost 5 bases, with 28 bases spanning the gap. The CDR3 region has the DNA TGTGCCAGCAGCCCCGGGTGGGCAGGGAGTCCCCTGGAGGAGACCCAGTACTTC. This gives the protein CASSPGWAGSPLEETQYF.

To note about this clonotype: A junction end diverges from the germline sequence, so it may reflect a read error. The chain is built from TRBV7-3 and TRBJ2-2; 9 bases are shared with TRBD1. There are 16 residues in the CDR3. Germline V lookup: CDR1 SGHTA, CDR2 FQGTGA. DNA for the CDR3: TGTGCCAGCAGCTTAAGGGACAGGGACAACATCGGGGAGCTGTTTTTT. Amino acids: CASSLRDRDNIGELFF.

This clonotype was seen ten or more times. The chain has TRBV6-1 and TRBJ1-5; 7 bases fit TRBD1. CDR3 length: 13 amino acids. CDR1 MNHNS and CDR2 SASEGT come from the germline V gene. V shed 8 bases and J 7 bases; nucleotides not matched to a gene: 8. CDR3 loop: CASHDREGQPQHF. The CDR3 region has the DNA TGTGCCAGCCACGACAGGGAGGGACAGCCCCAGCATTTT.

About this clonotype: Given a much more abundant clone one base away, this may be a read error. Here the CDR3 omits its conserved ending phenylalanine or tryptophan, so a read error is the likely source. V usage is TRBV7-2 and J usage is TRBJ2-5; perhaps TRBD1 as D (6 bases). The CDR3 is made up of 14 amino acids. CDR1 and CDR2 (germline): SGHTA, FQGNSA. V lost 6 bases and J lost 7, with 18 bases in between. The CDR3 region is CASSLGRGVVTQYV. CDR3 bases: TGTGCCAGCAGTTTGGGCAGGGGAGTTGTGACCCAGTACGTC.